Detailed here is one T cell receptor beta chain. The source of the sample is a study of blood T cell repertoires in COVID-19. Across the whole study: There were acute and convalescent COVID-19 samples, and they came from the United States, Italy and Spain. PBMCs, B-cell-depleted T cells, or T cells provided the cDNA or gDNA that made up the material.

How the authors handled the data: It was from reference gene primer amplification that nucleated cell counts were estimated. The repertoire was sequenced with immunoSEQ multiplex PCR; TCRdb's copy has only in-frame clones and lacks some. The DNA was the basis for D and trimming; V, J and clone size are from that table. This sample has roughly 220,000 clones, with roughly 84% found just once. The CDR3 totals 13 residues. The germline gives CDR1 MDHEN, CDR2 SYDVKM. Trimming pared 5 bases from V and 8 bases from J, leaving 10 bases between. V usage is TRBV28 and J usage is TRBJ1-6; no firm D call. What was sequenced was peripheral blood. This TCR derives from a man aged 50-59 years who had recovered from COVID-19. The CDR3: CASSRERDSPLHF. DNA of the CDR3: TGTGCCAGCAGTCGGGAGAGGGATTCACCCCTCCACTTT. Drawing the rest from reference TRBV28 and TRBJ1-6, the complete variable domain is DVKVTQSSRYLVKRTGEKVFLECVQDMDHENMFWYRQDPGLGLRLIYFSYDVKMKEKGDIPEGYSVSREKKERFSLILESASTNQTSMYLCASSRERDSPLHFGNGTRLTVT.